The next 3 T cell receptor beta chains were all read from a single sample in a study of shared clonotypes between healthy human individuals. The table came from immunoSEQ multiplex PCR; TCRdb's copy has only in-frame clones and leaves some out. The profile shows hundreds of thousands of clones, approximately 77% of them singletons. Sample: PBMCs. The receptors derive from a woman in her thirties or forties in good health. Some clones in this sample may be carry-over from other donors' samples.

The J gene is TRBJ1-4, the V gene TRBV29-1; D remains ambiguous. The CDR3 consists of 12 residues. V lost 7 bases, J lost 2 bases, and 8 bases lay in between. CDR1 is SQVTM and CDR2 is ANQGSEA in the germline V gene. The chain's CDR3 is CSAVGTNEKLFF. For the CDR3, the DNA is TGCAGCGCCGTTGGGACTAATGAAAAACTGTTTTTT.

The genes are TRBV6-5 and TRBJ1-5; 8 bases are a match to TRBD1. This CDR3 has 13 residues. Trimming cost V 5 bases and J 5 bases; bases outside gene matches: 2. Germline assignment: CDR1 MNHEY and CDR2 SVGAGI. Here the CDR3 DNA reads TGTGCCAGCAGTCAGGGGGCCTATCAGCCCCAGCATTTT. Protein: CASSQGAYQPQHF.

This clone was seen once. This rearrangement joins TRBV20-1 to TRBJ2-1; no clear D gene. This CDR3 has 10 amino acids. Germline V CDR1 and CDR2: DFQATT, SNEGSKA (reference sequence). With 1 base removed from V and 10 bases from J, the gap between germline ends came to 5 bases. The chain's CDR3 is CSARVTEQFF. CDR3 bases: TGCAGTGCTAGAGTGACCGAGCAGTTCTTC.